One and the same sample provided the 10 T cell receptor beta chains below, sequenced in a study of Tregs in tolerant kidney transplant recipients. Repertoires were generated with immunoSEQ multiplex PCR, while TCRdb's copy carries only in-frame clones and drops some. The sample includes 200,000 to 300,000 clones, 65% to 85% of them seen just once. The specimen sequenced was CD4+ T cells from blood. Source of these receptors: a human donor in good health.

V and J are TRBV9 and TRBJ1-1; D is undetermined. The CDR3 extends over 15 amino acids. Trimming shortened V by 0 bases and J by 3 bases, and 12 bases separated the two germline ends. Germline V gene lookup returns CDR1 SGDLS and CDR2 YYNGEE. CDR3 amino acids: CASSVGALEDTEAFF. The CDR3, as DNA: TGTGCCAGCAGCGTAGGAGCCCTCGAGGACACTGAAGCTTTCTTT.

Regarding this clone: Other DNA sequences in this sample translate to the same CDR3. The chain uses TRBV10-3 and TRBJ2-2, with unresolved D. Germline CDR1 reads ENHRY; CDR2 reads SYGVKD. V gave up 0 bases and J gave up 0 bases, with 2 bases separating them. The CDR3 extends over 14 amino acids. The CDR3 DNA follows: TGTGCCATCAGTGAGTCAGCGAACACCGGGGAGCTGTTTTTT. Translated: CAISESANTGELFF.

The CDR3 region has the DNA TGTGCCAGCAGTGAATCCGGCGGCTACGAGCAGTACTTC. This gives the protein CASSESGGYEQYF. V is TRBV2 and J is TRBJ2-7, with D unclear. V was shortened by 2 bases and J by 3 bases, with 8 bases between the two germline ends. CDR1 SNHLY and CDR2 FYNNEI come from the germline V gene. There are 13 residues in the CDR3.

The J gene is TRBJ2-7, the V gene TRBV2; no reliable D call. Judging by the DNA end, TRBJ2-1 fits better; the J call may be wrong. The CDR3 totals 13 residues. CDR1 SNHLY and CDR2 FYNNEI come from the germline V gene. DNA for the CDR3: TGTGCCAGCAGTCTCCGGACGATCGGTGAGCAGTTCTTC. Amino acid sequence: CASSLRTIGEQFF.

The V gene is TRBV5-1, the J gene TRBJ1-6, with TRBD1 identical over 9 bases. This CDR3 has 15 amino acids. With V trimmed by 0 bases and J by 5 bases, 0 bases remained unmatched. The germline V gene encodes CDR1 SGHRS and CDR2 YFSETQ. The CDR3 reads CASSLGDRDNSPLHF. CDR3 nucleotides: TGCGCCAGCAGCTTGGGGGACAGGGATAATTCACCCCTCCACTTT.

The chain links TRBV19 to TRBJ2-2; no clear D. Germline CDR1 LNHDA, CDR2 SQIVND (reference sequence). V lost 2 bases and J lost 6, with 13 bases in between. The CDR3 runs 15 residues. CDR3 in DNA: TGTGCCAGTAGTATATCAGGCGTTGCGGCCGGGGAGCTGTTTTTT. The encoded protein is CASSISGVAAGELFF.

This clone has a single count. V gene TRBV29-1 combines with J gene TRBJ1-1, with D possibly TRBD1 on 6 matching bases. The V end lost 3 bases, the J end lost 0 bases, and 11 bases lay between the germline ends. From germline, CDR1 is SQVTM and CDR2 ANQGSEA. The CDR3 has 14 residues. CDR3 region: CSVDAGTLNTEAFF. CDR3 in DNA: TGCAGCGTTGATGCCGGGACACTGAACACTGAAGCTTTCTTT. The variable domain in full, with the rest retrieved from reference TRBV29-1 and TRBJ1-1, is SAVISQKPSRDICQRGTSLTIQCQVDSQVTMMFWYRQQPGQSLTLIATANQGSEATYESGFVIDKFPISRPNLTFSTLTVSNMSPEDSSIYLCSVDAGTLNTEAFFGQGTRLTVV.

The gene calls are TRBV14 and TRBJ1-1; maybe TRBD1 (5 bases). V lost 0 bases to trimming and J lost 0 bases, with 11 bases between them. Germline V CDR1 and CDR2: SGHDN, FVKESK. The CDR3 loop spans 16 amino acids. CDR3 in amino acids: CASSQERGRMNTEAFF. In nucleotides, the CDR3 is TGTGCCAGCAGCCAAGAGAGGGGCAGAATGAACACTGAAGCTTTCTTT.

The rearrangement joins TRBV2 to TRBJ1-1; D not certain. Germline V lookup: CDR1 SNHLY, CDR2 FYNNEI. V gave up 5 bases and J gave up 1 base, with 11 bases separating them. This CDR3 has 14 residues. The CDR3 reads CASSLTDANTEAFF. In DNA form, the CDR3 reads TGTGCCAGCAGTCTCACAGACGCGAACACTGAAGCTTTCTTT. Full variable domain (missing parts from reference TRBV2 and TRBJ1-1): EPEVTQTPSHQVTQMGQEVILRCVPISNHLYFYWYRQILGQKVEFLVSFYNNEISEKSEIFDDQFSVERPDGSNFTLKIRSTKLEDSAMYFCASSLTDANTEAFFGQGTRLTVV.

The chain is built from TRBV30 and TRBJ2-3; 8 nucleotides match TRBD2. The CDR3 is 13 amino acids. CDR1 and CDR2 (germline): GTSNPN, SVGIG (reference sequence). The J segment lost 4 bases and the V segment lost 6 bases, leaving 6 bases of the junction unmatched. This CDR3 is CACSGTRADTQYF. The CDR3 coding sequence is TGTGCCTGCTCCGGGACTAGGGCAGATACGCAGTATTTT.